This record covers a single TCR beta chain. The target of this receptor is not known. Qualities for individual bases were not recorded, and no much larger clone is one base off. CDR3 length: 20 amino acids, cysteine to phenylalanine. Kept here is only the CDR3 DNA, which spans 60 bases and is read in frame from base 1. CDR1 SGDLS and CDR2 YYNGEE are derived from the germline V gene. The trim is 3 bases for V and 5 bases for J, with a gap of 29 bases between the germline ends. Donors formed part of the validation cohort, which comprised 120 or so subjects and was distinct from the first cohort of under 850 subjects. The data are from a study of cytomegalovirus exposure and HLA in healthy donors (TCRdb year 2017). As for the study more broadly: A later analysis indicated that the 110 or so validation repertoires were generated on the platform also employed for the 700 or so repertoires of the first cohort. The study was designed to test whether signatures of past pathogen exposure could be identified by cataloging public T cell receptors. Along with the roughly 700-subject first cohort, a separate validation cohort of about 110 different subjects was used. To predict cytomegalovirus infection status, the study combined high-throughput TCR immunosequencing, statistical association of individual TCRs with disease status, and machine learning.

Study-wide conclusions, independent of this receptor: In vitro tests confirmed that a few of the cytomegalovirus-associated TCR beta chains recognize cytomegalovirus antigens. In both the original and validation cohorts, the classifier was reported to diagnose cytomegalovirus status with high specificity and sensitivity. The validation cohort had no HLA typing available for a later analysis, so co-occurrence within that cohort was assessed over all 130 or so repertoires. It was suggested by the authors that the approach could potentially be generalized to other disease states and immunological phenotypes. While some public TCRs were present in many individuals, most TCR sequences turned up only very rarely across donors. Of the cluster scores, 85% to 95% were above 0 in a later analysis, which found that TCRs clustered in the first cohort also tended to co-occur in the roughly 130 validation repertoires. A total of 150 or so TCR beta chains were listed by the study as associated with cytomegalovirus.

To prepare the library, the immunoSEQ multiplex PCR assay was applied. On the study's bioinformatics: To diagnose cytomegalovirus status from the catalog of TCR beta chain sequences, a statistical classification framework was built. TCRdb carries this immuneACCESS record with in-frame sequences only. Its versions omit some clonotypes, under half of them owing to an unresolved V gene in the studies checked, with the rest unexplained. The V and J calls and clone size come from that table; D and trimming were worked out from the DNA. The sample table shows some 210,000 clones, and approximately 87% are seen once. Clones ranked in the top ten supply less than 7% of the sample.

The sequencing sample was made of PBMCs. The clonotype was recovered from a woman between 18 and 30 years old in good health and CMV-seronegative. Recombination linked TRBV9 to TRBJ2-2; the D gene is unclear. CDR3 loop: CASSDTSFKRSWFDTGELFF. Read as DNA, the sequence is TGTGCCAGCAGCGACACCAGCTTTAAAAGGTCTTGGTTTGATACCGGGGAGCTGTTTTTT.